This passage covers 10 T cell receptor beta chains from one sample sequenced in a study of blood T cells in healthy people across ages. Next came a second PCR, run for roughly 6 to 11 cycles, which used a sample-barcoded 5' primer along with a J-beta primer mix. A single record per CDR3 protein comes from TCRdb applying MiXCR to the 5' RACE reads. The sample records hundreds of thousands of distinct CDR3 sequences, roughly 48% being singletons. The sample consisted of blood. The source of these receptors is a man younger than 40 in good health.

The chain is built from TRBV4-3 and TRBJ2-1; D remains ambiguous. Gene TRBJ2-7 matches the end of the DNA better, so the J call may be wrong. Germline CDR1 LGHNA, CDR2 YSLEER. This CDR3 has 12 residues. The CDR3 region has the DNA TGCGCCCGGGTAGGGTCATACAATGAGCAGTACTTC. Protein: CARVGSYNEQYF.

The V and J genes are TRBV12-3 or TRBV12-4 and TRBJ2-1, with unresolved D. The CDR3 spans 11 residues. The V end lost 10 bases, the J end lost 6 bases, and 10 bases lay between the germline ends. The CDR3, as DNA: TGTGCCACGGCCGAAACCAATGAGCAGTTCTTC. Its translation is CATAETNEQFF.

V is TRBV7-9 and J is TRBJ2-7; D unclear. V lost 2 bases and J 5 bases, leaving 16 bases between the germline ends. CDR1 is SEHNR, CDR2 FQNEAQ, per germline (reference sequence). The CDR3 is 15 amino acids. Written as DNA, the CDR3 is TGTGCCAGCAGCTTAACTCCGGGTCCAAGGAACGAGCAGTACTTC. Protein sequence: CASSLTPGPRNEQYF.

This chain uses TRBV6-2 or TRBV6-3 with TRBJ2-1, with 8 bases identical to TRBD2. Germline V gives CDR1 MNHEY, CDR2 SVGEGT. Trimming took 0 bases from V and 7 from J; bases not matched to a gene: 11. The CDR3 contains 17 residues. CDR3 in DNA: TGTGCCAGCAGTTACTCCCCCTCGGCGGGGGGCAGGAATGAGCAGTTCTTC. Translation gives CASSYSPSAGGRNEQFF.

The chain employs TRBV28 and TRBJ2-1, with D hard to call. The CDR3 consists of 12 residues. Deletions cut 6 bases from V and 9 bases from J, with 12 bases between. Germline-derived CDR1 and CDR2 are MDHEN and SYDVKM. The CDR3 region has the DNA TGTGCCAGCAGGGTGGAGCTGGGTGAGCAGTTCTTC. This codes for CASRVELGEQFF.

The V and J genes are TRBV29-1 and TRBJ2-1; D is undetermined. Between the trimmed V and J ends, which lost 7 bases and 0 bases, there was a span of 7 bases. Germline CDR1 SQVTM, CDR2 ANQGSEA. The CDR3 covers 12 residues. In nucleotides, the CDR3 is TGCAGCGGGAAGAGCTCCTACAATGAGCAGTTCTTC. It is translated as CSGKSSYNEQFF.

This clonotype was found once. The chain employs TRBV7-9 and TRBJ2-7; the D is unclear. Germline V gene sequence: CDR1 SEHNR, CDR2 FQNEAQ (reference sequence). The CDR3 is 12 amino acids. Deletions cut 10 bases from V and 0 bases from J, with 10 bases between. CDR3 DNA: TGTGCCACCGAGGATACCTCCTACGAGCAGTACTTC. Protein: CATEDTSYEQYF.

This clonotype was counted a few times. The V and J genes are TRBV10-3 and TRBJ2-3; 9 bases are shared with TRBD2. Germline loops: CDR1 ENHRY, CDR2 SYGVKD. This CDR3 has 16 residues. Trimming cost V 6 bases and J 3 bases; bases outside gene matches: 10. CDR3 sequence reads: CAIRGDSGGETDTQYF. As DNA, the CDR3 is TGTGCCATCAGGGGGGATAGCGGGGGTGAGACAGATACGCAGTATTTT.

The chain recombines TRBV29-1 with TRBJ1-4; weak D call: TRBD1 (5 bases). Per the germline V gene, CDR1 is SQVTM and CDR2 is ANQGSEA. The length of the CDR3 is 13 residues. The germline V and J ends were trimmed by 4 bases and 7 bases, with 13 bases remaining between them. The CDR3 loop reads CSVGGTLGEKLFF. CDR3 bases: TGCAGCGTTGGAGGGACCCTAGGTGAAAAACTGTTTTTT.

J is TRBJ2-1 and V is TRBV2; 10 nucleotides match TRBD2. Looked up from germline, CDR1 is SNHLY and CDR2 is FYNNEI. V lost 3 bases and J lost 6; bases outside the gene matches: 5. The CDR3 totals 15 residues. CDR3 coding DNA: TGTGCCAGCAGTGATGTCCAGCGGGGGGGCAATGAGCAGTTCTTC. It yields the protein CASSDVQRGGNEQFF.